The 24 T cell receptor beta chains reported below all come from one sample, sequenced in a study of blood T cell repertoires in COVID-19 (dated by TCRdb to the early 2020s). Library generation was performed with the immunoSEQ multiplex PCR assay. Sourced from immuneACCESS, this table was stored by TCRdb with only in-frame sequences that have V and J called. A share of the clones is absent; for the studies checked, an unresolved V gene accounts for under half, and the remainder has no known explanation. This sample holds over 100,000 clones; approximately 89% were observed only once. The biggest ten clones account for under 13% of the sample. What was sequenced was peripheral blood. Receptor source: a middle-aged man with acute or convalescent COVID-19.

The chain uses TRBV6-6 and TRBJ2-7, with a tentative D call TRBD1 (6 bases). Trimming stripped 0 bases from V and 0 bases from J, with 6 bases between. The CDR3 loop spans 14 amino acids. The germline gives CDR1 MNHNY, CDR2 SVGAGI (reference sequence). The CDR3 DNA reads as TGTGCCAGCAGTTACTCAGGGGGCTCCTACGAGCAGTACTTC. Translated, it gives CASSYSGGSYEQYF.

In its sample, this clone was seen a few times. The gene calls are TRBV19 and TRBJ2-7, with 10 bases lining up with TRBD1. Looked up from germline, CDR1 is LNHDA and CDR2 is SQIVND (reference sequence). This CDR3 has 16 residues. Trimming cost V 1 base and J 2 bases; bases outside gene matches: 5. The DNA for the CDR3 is TGTGCCAGTAGTATAGTCGCCGGGACAGGGGCCTACGAGCAGTACTTC. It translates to CASSIVAGTGAYEQYF.

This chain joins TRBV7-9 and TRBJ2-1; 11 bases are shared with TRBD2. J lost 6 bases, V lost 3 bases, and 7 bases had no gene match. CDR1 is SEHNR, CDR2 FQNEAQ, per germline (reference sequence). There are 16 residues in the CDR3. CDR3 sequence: CASSFPGSGRANEQFF. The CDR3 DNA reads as TGTGCCAGCAGCTTCCCGGGTAGCGGGAGGGCCAATGAGCAGTTCTTC.

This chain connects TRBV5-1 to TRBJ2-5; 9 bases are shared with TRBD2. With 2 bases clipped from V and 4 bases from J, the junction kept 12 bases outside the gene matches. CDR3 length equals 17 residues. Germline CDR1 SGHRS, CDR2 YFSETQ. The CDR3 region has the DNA TGCGCCAGCAGCTTTTCCCCAGCTAGCGGGATAGGAGAGACCCAGTACTTC. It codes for CASSFSPASGIGETQYF.

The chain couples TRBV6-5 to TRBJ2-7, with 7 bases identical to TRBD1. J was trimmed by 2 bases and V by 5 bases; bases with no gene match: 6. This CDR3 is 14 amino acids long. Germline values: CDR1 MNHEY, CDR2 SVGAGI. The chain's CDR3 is CASSLYGTAYEQYF. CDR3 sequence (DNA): TGTGCCAGCAGTCTTTATGGGACAGCCTACGAGCAGTACTTC.

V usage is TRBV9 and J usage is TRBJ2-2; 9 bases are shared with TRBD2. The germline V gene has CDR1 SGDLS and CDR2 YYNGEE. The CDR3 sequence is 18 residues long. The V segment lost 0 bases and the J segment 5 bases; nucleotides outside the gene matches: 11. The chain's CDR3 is CASSVGVRGTSTTGELFF. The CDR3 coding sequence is TGTGCCAGCAGCGTAGGGGTAAGAGGGACTAGCACAACCGGGGAGCTGTTTTTT.

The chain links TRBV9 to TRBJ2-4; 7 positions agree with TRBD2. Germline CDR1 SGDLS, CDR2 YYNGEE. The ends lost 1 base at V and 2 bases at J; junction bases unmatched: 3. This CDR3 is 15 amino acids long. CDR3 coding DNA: TGTGCCAGCAGCGTACGGGGGGACTCCAAAAACATTCAGTACTTC. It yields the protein CASSVRGDSKNIQYF.

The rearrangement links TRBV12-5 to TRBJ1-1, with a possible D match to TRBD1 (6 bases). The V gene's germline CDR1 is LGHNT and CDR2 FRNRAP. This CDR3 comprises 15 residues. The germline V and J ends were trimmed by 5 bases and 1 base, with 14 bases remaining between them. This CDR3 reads CASGTNRVGNTEAFF. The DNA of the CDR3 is TGTGCTAGTGGTACCAACAGGGTGGGGAACACTGAAGCTTTCTTT.

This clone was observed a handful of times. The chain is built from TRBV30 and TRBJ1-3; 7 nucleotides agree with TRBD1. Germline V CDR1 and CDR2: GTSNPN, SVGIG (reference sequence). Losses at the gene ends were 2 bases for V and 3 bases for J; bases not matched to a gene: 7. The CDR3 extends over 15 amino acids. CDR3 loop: CAWSFQTGYGNTIYF. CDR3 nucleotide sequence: TGTGCCTGGAGTTTCCAGACAGGGTATGGAAACACCATATATTTT.

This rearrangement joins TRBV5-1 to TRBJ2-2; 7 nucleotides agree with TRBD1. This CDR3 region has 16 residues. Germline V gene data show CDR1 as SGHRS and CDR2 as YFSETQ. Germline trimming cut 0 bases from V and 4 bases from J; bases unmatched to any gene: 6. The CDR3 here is CASSLGRDRPTGELFF. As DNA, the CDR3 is TGCGCCAGCAGCTTGGGCCGGGACAGACCCACCGGGGAGCTGTTTTTT.

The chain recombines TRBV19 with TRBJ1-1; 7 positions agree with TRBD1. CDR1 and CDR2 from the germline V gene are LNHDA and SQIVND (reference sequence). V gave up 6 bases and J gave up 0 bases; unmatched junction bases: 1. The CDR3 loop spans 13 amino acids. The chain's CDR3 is CASSDRVNTEAFF. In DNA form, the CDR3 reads TGTGCCAGTAGCGACAGGGTGAACACTGAAGCTTTCTTT.

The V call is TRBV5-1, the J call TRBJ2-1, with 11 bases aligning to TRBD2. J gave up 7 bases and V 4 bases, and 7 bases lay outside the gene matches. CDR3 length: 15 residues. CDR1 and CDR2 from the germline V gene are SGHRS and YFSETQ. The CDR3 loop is CASSPSGGLRNEQFF. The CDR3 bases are TGCGCCAGCAGCCCTAGCGGGGGGTTGCGAAATGAGCAGTTCTTC.

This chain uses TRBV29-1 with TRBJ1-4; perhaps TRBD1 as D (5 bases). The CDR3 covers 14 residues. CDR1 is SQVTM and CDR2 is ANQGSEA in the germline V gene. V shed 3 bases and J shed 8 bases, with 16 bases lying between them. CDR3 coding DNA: TGCAGCGTTGACGGGTCCGGGGGAGGAGAAAAACTGTTTTTT. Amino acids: CSVDGSGGGEKLFF.

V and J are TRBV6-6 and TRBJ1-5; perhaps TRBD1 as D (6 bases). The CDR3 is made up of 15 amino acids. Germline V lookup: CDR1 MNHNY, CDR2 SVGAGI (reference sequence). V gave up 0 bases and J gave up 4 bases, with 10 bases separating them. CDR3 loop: CASSYSPRGNQPQHF. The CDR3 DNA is TGTGCCAGCAGTTACTCGCCGAGGGGGAATCAGCCCCAGCATTTT.

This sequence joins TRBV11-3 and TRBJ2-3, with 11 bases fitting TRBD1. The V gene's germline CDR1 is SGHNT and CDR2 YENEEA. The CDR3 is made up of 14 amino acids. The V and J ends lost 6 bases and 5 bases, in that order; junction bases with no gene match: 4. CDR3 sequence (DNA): TGTGCCAGCAGGGGACAGGGGGGCGAAGATACGCAGTATTTT. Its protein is CASRGQGGEDTQYF. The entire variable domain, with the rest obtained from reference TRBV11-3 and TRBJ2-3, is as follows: EAGVVQSPRYKIIEKKQPVAFWCNPISGHNTLYWYLQNLGQGPELLIRYENEEAVDDSQLPKDRFSAERLKGVDSTLKIQPAELGDSAVYLCASRGQGGEDTQYFGPGTRLTVL.

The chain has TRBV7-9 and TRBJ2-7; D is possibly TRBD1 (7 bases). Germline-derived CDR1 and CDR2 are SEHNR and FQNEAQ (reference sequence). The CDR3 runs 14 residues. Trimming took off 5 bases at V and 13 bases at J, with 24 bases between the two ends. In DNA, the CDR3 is TGTGCCAGCAGCCCCACGGAGGGTGGGCGACAGGGATACTTC. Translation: CASSPTEGGRQGYF.

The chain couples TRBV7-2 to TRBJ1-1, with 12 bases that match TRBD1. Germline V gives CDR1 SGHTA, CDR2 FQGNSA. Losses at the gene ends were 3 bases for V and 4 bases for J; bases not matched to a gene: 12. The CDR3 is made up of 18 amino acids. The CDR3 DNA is TGTGCCAGCAGCTTCTCCGGGACAGGGGGCATTGTTGGCACTGAAGCTTTCTTT. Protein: CASSFSGTGGIVGTEAFF.

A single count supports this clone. The CDR3 protein is CASSLTGGLNTEAFF. The CDR3 DNA sequence: TGCGCCAGCAGCCTGACAGGGGGCCTGAACACTGAAGCTTTCTTT. This chain links TRBV5-1 with TRBJ1-1; 10 nucleotides align to TRBD1. J was trimmed by 0 bases and V by 4 bases; bases with no gene match: 3. Germline V gene sequence: CDR1 SGHRS, CDR2 YFSETQ. The CDR3 consists of 15 residues.

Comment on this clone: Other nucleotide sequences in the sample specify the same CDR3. CDR3 sequence (DNA): TGTGCCAGCTCACCATCGACAGGGGTGAACACTGAAGCTTTCTTT. Protein product: CASSPSTGVNTEAFF. The chain combines TRBV18 with TRBJ1-1; TRBD1 agrees at 8 bases. Looked up from germline, CDR1 is KGHSH and CDR2 is LQKENI. V dropped 2 bases and J dropped 0; count of bases not matched to a gene: 2. The length of the CDR3 is 15 residues.

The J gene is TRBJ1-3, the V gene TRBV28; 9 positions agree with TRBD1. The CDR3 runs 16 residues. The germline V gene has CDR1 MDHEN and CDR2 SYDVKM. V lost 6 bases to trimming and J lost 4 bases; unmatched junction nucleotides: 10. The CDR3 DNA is TGTGCCAGCAGAGCTTACAGGGGGCATCTCGGAAACACCATATATTTT. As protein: CASRAYRGHLGNTIYF.

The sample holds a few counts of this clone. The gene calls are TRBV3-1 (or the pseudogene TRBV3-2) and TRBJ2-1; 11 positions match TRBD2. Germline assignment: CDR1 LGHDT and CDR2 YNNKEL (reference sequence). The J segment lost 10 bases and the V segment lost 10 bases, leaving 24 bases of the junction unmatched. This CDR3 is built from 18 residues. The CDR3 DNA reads TGTGCCACCGACCTAACTAGCGGGAGAAATTCGCCAAGAAGGGAGCAGTTCTTC. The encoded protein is CATDLTSGRNSPRREQFF.

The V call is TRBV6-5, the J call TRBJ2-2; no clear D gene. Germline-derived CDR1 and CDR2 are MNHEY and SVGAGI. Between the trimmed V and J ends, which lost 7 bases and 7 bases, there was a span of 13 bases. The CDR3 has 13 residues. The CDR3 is CASTVLDHGELFF. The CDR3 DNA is TGTGCCAGCACGGTCCTAGATCACGGGGAGCTGTTTTTT.

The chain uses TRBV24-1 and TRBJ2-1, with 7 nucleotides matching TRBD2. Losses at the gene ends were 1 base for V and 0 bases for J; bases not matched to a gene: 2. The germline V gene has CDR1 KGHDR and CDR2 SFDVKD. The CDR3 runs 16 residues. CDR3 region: CATSDLTSDSYNEQFF. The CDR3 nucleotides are TGTGCCACCAGTGATTTAACTAGCGACTCCTACAATGAGCAGTTCTTC.

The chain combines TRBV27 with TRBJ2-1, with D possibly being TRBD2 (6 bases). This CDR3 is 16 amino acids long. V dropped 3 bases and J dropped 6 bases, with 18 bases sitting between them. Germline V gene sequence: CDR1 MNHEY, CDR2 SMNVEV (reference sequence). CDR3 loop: CASSFIPGDNSNEQFF. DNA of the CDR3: TGTGCCAGCAGTTTCATACCGGGAGACAATTCCAATGAGCAGTTCTTC.